The 13 T cell receptor beta chains reported below all come from one sample, sequenced in a study of CD8 T cells in ankylosing spondylitis. TCRdb reanalysed the 5' RACE reads using MiXCR and keeps one entry per CDR3 protein. The sample lists a few hundred thousand distinct CDR3 sequences, approximately 12% seen once, with roughly 6.8% in the top ten. The sample was blood, either unsorted or a sorted T cell fraction (not recorded which). The source is a male donor with ankylosing spondylitis or in good health (not recorded which).

This sequence joins TRBV20-1 and TRBJ2-5; D remains ambiguous. This CDR3 contains 10 residues. With 6 bases removed from V and 4 bases from J, the gap between germline ends came to 6 bases. CDR1 DFQATT and CDR2 SNEGSKA come from the germline V gene (reference sequence). CDR3: CSAPVETQYF. CDR3 bases: TGCAGTGCCCCCGTAGAGACCCAGTACTTC.

Of note for this clonotype: One end of the junction is discordant with germline, which a read error may explain. The genes are TRBV7-9 and TRBJ2-7; 8 bases map to TRBD2. The CDR3 spans 15 residues. The germline V gene encodes CDR1 SEHNR and CDR2 FQNEAQ (reference sequence). Here the CDR3 DNA reads TGTGCCAGCAGCTTTCTTGAGCGGGAGCCCTCCCGGCGGCACTTC. Amino acid sequence: CASSFLEREPSRRHF.

The gene calls are TRBV7-2 and TRBJ2-1; 8 bases are shared with TRBD2. Looked up from germline, CDR1 is SGHTA and CDR2 is FQGNSA. J lost 12 bases, V lost 3 bases, and 4 bases had no gene match. The CDR3 consists of 12 residues. As DNA, the CDR3 is TGTGCCAGCAGCTTTACGGCGGGGGGGCAGTTCTTC. Amino acids: CASSFTAGGQFF.

This clonotype was counted ten times or more. V usage is TRBV20-1 and J usage is TRBJ1-5; weak D call: TRBD1 (6 bases). V lost 5 bases, J lost 6 bases, and 17 bases lay in between. The germline V gene encodes CDR1 DFQATT and CDR2 SNEGSKA (reference sequence). The CDR3 contains 14 residues. CDR3 residues: CSAEPGVSGQPQHF. CDR3 DNA sequence: TGCAGTGCTGAACCAGGGGTCTCAGGTCAGCCCCAGCATTTT.

This clonotype was counted ten times or more. The rearrangement links TRBV7-8 to TRBJ1-5, with TRBD1 identical over 8 bases. From germline, CDR1 is SGHVS and CDR2 FQNEAQ. The junction had 18 bases not matched to a gene; V was cut back by 5 bases and J by 3 bases. The CDR3 has 19 amino acids. The CDR3 DNA reads TGTGCCAGCAGCAATACACGGAGGATTTGGGACAGGATCAATCAGCCCCAGCATTTT. Residues: CASSNTRRIWDRINQPQHF.

The chain joins TRBV30 to TRBJ2-3, with D unclear. Germline assignment: CDR1 GTSNPN and CDR2 SVGIG (reference sequence). The CDR3 totals 11 residues. V was trimmed by 4 bases and J by 6 bases, leaving 8 bases between them. CDR3 nucleotides: TGTGCCTGGACAGTAAGGGATACGCAGTATTTT. Its translation: CAWTVRDTQYF.

V is TRBV7-2 and J is TRBJ2-1; D call uncertain. This CDR3 has 13 residues. Trimming removed 5 bases at V and 6 bases at J, with 11 bases between. Per germline, CDR1 SGHTA and CDR2 FQGNSA. The CDR3 reads CASSTGPANEQFF. The CDR3 DNA sequence: TGTGCCAGCAGCACCGGGCCTGCCAATGAGCAGTTCTTC.

This clonotype came up many times. This chain connects TRBV5-5 to TRBJ2-2; the D call may be TRBD1 or TRBD2 (5 bases each). Looked up from germline, CDR1 is SGHKS and CDR2 is YYEKEE (reference sequence). With 1 base removed from V and 6 bases from J, the gap between germline ends came to 7 bases. The CDR3 is 13 residues long. CDR3: CASSLRGAGELFF. CDR3 nucleotides: TGTGCCAGCAGCTTGCGGGGCGCCGGGGAGCTGTTTTTT.

The genes are TRBV7-3 and TRBJ2-1; the D is unclear. V was clipped by 2 bases and J by 1 base, with 12 bases between them. This CDR3 has 16 amino acids. Per germline, CDR1 SGHTA and CDR2 FQGTGA. The CDR3 coding sequence is TGTGCCAGCAGCTTAGGCGGCTGGGTGTCCTACAATGAGCAGTTCTTC. Encoded protein: CASSLGGWVSYNEQFF.

This clonotype was counted many times. Sequence at one end of the junction differs from germline and may be a read error. The rearrangement uses TRBV12-3 or TRBV12-4 and TRBJ2-7, with D perhaps TRBD1 (5 bases). The length of the CDR3 is 12 residues. DNA for the CDR3: TGTGCCAGCAGTTTGACCTTTGAAGGGGTGGTCTTC. Residues: CASSLTFEGVVF.

A few counts support this clonotype. The chain joins TRBV6-1 to TRBJ2-4, with D unclear. CDR3 length equals 16 residues. V gave up 0 bases and J gave up 0 bases, with 9 bases separating them. The germline V gene encodes CDR1 MNHNS and CDR2 SASEGT. CDR3 sequence: CASSEAQEKAKNIQYF. The DNA for the CDR3 is TGTGCCAGCAGTGAAGCCCAGGAGAAAGCCAAAAACATTCAGTACTTC.

The gene calls are TRBV3-1 and TRBJ1-1; D is ambiguous. CDR3 size: 15 residues. Per the germline V gene, CDR1 is LGHDT and CDR2 is YNNKEL (reference sequence). With 1 base removed from V and 1 base from J, the gap between germline ends came to 10 bases. Here the CDR3 reads CASSQGPAGNTEAFF. The CDR3 region has the DNA TGTGCCAGCAGCCAAGGTCCGGCGGGGAACACTGAAGCTTTCTTT.

This clonotype was detected only a few times. The V gene is TRBV6-5, the J gene TRBJ1-2, with D hard to call. The germline V gene encodes CDR1 MNHEY and CDR2 SVGAGI. This CDR3 spans 13 amino acids. V lost 0 bases, J lost 0 bases, and 2 bases lay in between. The CDR3 region is CASSYSSNYGYTF. The CDR3 DNA is TGTGCCAGCAGTTACTCTTCTAACTATGGCTACACCTTC.